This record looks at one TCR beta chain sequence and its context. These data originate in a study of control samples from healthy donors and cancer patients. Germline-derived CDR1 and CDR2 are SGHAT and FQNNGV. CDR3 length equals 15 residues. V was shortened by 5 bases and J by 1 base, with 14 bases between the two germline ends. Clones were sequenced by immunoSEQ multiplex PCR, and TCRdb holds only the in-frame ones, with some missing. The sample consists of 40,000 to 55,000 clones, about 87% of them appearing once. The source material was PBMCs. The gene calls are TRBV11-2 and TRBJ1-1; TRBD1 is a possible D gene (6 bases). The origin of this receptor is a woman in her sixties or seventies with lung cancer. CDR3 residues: CASSDIPTGNTEAFF. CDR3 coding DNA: TGTGCCAGCAGCGACATTCCGACAGGGAACACTGAAGCTTTCTTT.